This T cell receptor (beta chain) came from a study of cytomegalovirus exposure and HLA in healthy donors. It was with 60 Vbeta and 13 Jbeta primers that the PCR ran. Profiling relied on immunoSEQ multiplex PCR, and the TCRdb table lists in-frame clones only, not all of them. The sample carries 130,000 to 150,000 clones, about 80% recorded once. The CDR3 runs 15 residues. V was cut by 4 bases and J by 4 bases, with 13 bases left in between. Germline V gives CDR1 SNHLY, CDR2 FYNNEI. The rearrangement joins TRBV2 to TRBJ2-2; D is perhaps TRBD2 (6 bases). The clonotype originates from a female donor in good health and CMV-seronegative. Material: PBMCs. The chain's CDR3 is CASSGEAAGTGELFF. The DNA of the CDR3 is TGTGCCAGCAGTGGGGAGGCGGCGGGCACCGGGGAGCTGTTTTTT.